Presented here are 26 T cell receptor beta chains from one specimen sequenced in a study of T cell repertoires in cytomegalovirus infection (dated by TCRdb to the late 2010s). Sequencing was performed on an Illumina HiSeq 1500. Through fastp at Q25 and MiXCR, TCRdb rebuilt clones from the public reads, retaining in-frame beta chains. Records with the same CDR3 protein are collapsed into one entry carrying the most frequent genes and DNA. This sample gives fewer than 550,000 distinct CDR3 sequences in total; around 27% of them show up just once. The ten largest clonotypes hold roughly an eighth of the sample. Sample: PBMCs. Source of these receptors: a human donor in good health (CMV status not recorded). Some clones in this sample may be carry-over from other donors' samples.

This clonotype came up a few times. The CDR3 DNA reads TGTGCCAGCGGACGACAGGGGAACGATTTGAACACTGAAGCTTTCTTT. Translated: CASGRQGNDLNTEAFF. The chain is built from TRBV6-6 and TRBJ1-1; TRBD1 matches 8 bases. There are 16 residues in the CDR3. Trimming at V came to 8 bases and at J to 0 bases, leaving 11 bases not matched to a gene. CDR1 is MNHNY and CDR2 is SVGAGI in the germline V gene (reference sequence).

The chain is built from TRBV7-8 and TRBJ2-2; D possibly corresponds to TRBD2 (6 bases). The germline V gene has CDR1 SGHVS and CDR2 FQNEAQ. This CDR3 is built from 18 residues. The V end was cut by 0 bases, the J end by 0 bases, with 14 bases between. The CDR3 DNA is TGTGCCAGCAGCTTAGCACCAGGAGCGGGCACGAACACCGGGGAGCTGTTTTTT. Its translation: CASSLAPGAGTNTGELFF.

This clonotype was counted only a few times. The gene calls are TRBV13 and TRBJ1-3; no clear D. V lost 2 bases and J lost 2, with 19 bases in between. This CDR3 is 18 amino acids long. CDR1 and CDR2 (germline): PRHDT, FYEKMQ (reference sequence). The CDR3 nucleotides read TGTGCCAGCAGCTTAACGCGCCTGCCCTTGGGTCCTGGAAACACCATATATTTT. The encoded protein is CASSLTRLPLGPGNTIYF.

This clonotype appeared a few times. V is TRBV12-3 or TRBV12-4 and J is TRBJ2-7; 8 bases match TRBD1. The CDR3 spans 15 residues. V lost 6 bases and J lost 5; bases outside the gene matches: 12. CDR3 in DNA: TGTGCCAGCAGCCCCTCGGCAGGGGGCTATAACGAGCAGTACTTC. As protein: CASSPSAGGYNEQYF.

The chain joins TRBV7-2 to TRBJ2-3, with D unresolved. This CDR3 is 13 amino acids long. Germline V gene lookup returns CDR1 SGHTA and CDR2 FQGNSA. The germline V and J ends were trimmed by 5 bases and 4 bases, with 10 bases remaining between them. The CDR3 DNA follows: TGTGCCAGCAGCCAAACTGGACCAGATACGCAGTATTTT. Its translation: CASSQTGPDTQYF.

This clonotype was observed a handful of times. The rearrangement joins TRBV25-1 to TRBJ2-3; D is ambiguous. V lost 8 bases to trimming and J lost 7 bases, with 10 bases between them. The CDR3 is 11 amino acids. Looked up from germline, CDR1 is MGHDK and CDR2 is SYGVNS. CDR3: CASAPGNTQYF. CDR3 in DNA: TGTGCCAGCGCACCTGGGAATACGCAGTATTTT.

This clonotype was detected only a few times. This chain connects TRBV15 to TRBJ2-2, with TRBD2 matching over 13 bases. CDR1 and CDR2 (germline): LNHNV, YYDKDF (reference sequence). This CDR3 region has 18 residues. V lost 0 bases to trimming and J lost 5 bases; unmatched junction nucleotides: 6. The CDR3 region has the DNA TGTGCCACCAGCAGAGATGGGGGACTAGCGGGAACTACCGGGGAGCTGTTTTTT. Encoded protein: CATSRDGGLAGTTGELFF. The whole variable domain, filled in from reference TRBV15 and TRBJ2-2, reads DAMVIQNPRYQVTQFGKPVTLSCSQTLNHNVMYWYQQKSSQAPKLLFHYYDKDFNNEADTPDNFQSRRPNTSFCFLDIRSPGLGDTAMYLCATSRDGGLAGTTGELFFGEGSRLTVL.

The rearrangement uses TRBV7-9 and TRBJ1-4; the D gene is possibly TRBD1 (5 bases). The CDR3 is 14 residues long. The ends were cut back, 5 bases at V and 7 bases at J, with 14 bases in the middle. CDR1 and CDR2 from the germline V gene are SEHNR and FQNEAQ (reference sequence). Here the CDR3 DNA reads TGTGCCAGCAGCCCGGGGGGAGGAGCTGAAAAACTGTTTTTT. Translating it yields CASSPGGGAEKLFF.

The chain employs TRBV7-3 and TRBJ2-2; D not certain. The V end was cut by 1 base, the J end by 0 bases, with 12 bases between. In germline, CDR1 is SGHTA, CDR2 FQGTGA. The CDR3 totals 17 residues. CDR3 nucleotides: TGTGCCAGCAGCTTAATCCCCTCGGCGGCGAACACCGGGGAGCTGTTTTTT. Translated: CASSLIPSAANTGELFF. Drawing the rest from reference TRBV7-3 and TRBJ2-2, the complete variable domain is GAGVSQTPSNKVTEKGKYVELRCDPISGHTALYWYRQSLGQGPEFLIYFQGTGAADDSGLPNDRFFAVRPEGSVSTLKIQRTERGDSAVYLCASSLIPSAANTGELFFGEGSRLTVL.

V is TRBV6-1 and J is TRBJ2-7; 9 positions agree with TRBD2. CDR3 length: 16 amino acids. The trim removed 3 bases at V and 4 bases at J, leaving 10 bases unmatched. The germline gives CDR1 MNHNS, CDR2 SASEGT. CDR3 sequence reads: CASSEFQREVSYEQYV. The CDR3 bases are TGTGCCAGCAGTGAGTTCCAGCGGGAGGTATCTTACGAGCAGTACGTC.

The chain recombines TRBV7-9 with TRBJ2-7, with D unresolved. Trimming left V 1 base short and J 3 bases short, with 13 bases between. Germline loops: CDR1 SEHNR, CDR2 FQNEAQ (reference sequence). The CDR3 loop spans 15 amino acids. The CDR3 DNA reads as TGTGCCAGCAGCTTAGAGGTAGGCCTCAACTACGAGCAGTACGTC. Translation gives CASSLEVGLNYEQYV.

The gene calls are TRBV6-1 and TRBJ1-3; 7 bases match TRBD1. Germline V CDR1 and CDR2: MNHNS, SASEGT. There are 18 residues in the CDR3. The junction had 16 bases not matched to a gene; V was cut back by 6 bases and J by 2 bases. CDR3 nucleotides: TGTGCCAGCAGCCAGATTGCCGCGGGTGACAGGGCTGGAAACACCATATATTTT. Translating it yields CASSQIAAGDRAGNTIYF.

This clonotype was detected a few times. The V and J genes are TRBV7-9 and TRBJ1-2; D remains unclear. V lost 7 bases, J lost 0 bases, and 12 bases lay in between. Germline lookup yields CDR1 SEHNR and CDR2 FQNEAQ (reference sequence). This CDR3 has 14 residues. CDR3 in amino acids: CASKEAGANYGYTF. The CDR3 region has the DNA TGTGCCAGCAAGGAAGCCGGCGCTAACTATGGCTACACCTTC.

The CDR3 sequence is CASSQGTGKPGELFF. CDR3 DNA sequence: TGTGCCAGCAGCCAAGGGACGGGAAAGCCCGGGGAGCTGTTTTTT. V is TRBV14 and J is TRBJ2-2; a weak D match, TRBD2 (5 bases). CDR3 length: 15 amino acids. V dropped 1 base and J dropped 6 bases, with 12 bases sitting between them. CDR1 and CDR2 (germline): SGHDN, FVKESK.

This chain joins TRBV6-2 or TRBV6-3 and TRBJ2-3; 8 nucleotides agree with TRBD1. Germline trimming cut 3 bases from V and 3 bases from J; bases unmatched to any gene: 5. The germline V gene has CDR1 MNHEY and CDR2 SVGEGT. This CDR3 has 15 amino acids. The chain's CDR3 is CASSYGQGGTDTQYF. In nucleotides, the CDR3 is TGTGCCAGCAGTTATGGACAGGGTGGGACAGATACGCAGTATTTT.

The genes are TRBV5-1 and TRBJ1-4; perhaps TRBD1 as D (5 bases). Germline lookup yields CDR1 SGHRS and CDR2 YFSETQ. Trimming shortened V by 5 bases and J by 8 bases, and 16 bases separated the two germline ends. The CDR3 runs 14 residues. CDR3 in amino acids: CASRGSGNEEKLFF. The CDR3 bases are TGCGCCAGCAGGGGGTCAGGGAACGAGGAAAAACTGTTTTTT.

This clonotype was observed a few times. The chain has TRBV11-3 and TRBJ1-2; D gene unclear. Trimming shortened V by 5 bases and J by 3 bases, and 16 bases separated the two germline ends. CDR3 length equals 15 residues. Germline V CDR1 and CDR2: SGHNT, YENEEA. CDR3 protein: CASSDLGSEHYGYTF. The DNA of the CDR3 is TGTGCCAGCAGCGATCTTGGATCCGAGCACTATGGCTACACCTTC.

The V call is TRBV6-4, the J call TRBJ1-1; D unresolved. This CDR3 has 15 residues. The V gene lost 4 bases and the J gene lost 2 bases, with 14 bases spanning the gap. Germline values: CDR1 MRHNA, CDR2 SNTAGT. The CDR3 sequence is CASSVRSVPNTEAFF. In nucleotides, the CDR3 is TGTGCCAGCAGTGTGAGGTCGGTCCCAAACACTGAAGCTTTCTTT.

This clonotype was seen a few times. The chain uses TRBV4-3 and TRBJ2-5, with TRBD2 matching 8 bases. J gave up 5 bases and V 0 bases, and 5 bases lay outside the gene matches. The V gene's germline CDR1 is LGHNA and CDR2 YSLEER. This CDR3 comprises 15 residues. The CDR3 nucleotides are TGCGCCAGCAGCCAAGACTTGGCTAGCGGGGAGACCCAGTACTTC. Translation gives CASSQDLASGETQYF.

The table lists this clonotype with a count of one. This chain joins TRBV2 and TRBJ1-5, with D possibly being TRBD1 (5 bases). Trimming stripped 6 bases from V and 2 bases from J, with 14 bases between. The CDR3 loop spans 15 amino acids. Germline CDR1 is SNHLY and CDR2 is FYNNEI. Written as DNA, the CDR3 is TGTGCCAGCAGAAGGGGAACAGCCGGCAATCAGCCCCAGCATTTT. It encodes CASRRGTAGNQPQHF.

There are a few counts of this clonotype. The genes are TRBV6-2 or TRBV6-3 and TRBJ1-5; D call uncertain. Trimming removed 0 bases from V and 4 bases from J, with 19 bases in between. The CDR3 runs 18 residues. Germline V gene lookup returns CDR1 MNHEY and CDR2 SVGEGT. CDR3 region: CASSYSLTDPFDNQPQHF. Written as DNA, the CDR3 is TGTGCCAGCAGTTACTCTTTAACCGACCCATTCGATAATCAGCCCCAGCATTTT.

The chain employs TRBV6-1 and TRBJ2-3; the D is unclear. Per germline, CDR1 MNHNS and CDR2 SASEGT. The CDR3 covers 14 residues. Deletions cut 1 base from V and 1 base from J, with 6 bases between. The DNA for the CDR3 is TGTGCCAGCAGTGAAGTGTTAGGCACAGATACGCAGTATTTT. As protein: CASSEVLGTDTQYF.

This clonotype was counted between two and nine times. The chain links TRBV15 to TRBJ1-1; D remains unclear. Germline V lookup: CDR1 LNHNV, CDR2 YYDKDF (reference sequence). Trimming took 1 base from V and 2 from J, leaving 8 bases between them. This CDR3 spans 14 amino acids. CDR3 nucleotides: TGTGCCACCAGCAGAGTACGAGATAACACTGAAGCTTTCTTT. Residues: CATSRVRDNTEAFF.

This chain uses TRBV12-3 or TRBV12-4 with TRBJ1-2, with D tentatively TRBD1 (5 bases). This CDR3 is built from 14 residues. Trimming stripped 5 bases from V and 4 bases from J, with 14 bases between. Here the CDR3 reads CASSRGRDVYGYTF. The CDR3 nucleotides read TGTGCCAGCAGTAGGGGCAGGGATGTCTATGGCTACACCTTC.

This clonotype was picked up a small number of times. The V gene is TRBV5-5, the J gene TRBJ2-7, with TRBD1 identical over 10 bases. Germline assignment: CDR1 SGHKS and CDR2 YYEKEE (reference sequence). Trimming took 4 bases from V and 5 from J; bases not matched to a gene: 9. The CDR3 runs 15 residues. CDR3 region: CASSRGTGDFNEQYF. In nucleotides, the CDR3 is TGTGCCAGCAGCCGGGGGACAGGGGATTTCAACGAGCAGTACTTC.

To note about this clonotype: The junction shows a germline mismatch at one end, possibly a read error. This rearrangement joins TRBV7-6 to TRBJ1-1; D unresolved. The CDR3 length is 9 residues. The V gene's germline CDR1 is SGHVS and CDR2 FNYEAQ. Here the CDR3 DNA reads TGTGCCAGCAGCTTAGAATTTATCTTT. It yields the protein CASSLEFIF.